This TCR beta chain was recorded in a study of T-cell reconstitution after alpha-beta-depleted transplantation in children. Per germline, CDR1 MDHEN and CDR2 SYDVKM. The CDR3 loop spans 14 amino acids. Trimming pared 3 bases from V and 1 base from J, leaving 7 bases between. Unique molecular identifiers were incorporated during preparation of the TCRbeta library. TCRdb re-called the PCR reads through MiXCR, storing one row per CDR3 protein. The sample includes roughly 500,000 distinct CDR3 sequences, 10% of them seen just once. This clonotype was found many times. Its antigen remains unknown. General study results and limits: The study reportedly traced alpha-beta T cells about two months after transplant to several hundred expanded graft clones.

The chain has TRBV28 and TRBJ1-5; D remains unclear. The sequence was collected from a child under 10 years old with inherited bone marrow failure, due to receive a stem cell transplant. Source: PBMCs, taken before TCRalphabeta/CD19-depleted stem cell transplant. For the CDR3, the DNA is TGTGCCAGCAGTTTTCGACAAAGCAATCAGCCCCAGCATTTT. Translated, it gives CASSFRQSNQPQHF.